This T cell receptor beta chain was captured in a study of human T cells and chemical hapten exposure. Study at large: Patch tests applied 0.01% DPC to the upper back, read at 6 days.

TCRdb called the RACE reads again in MiXCR, with one record for every CDR3 protein. This table holds about 380,000 distinct CDR3 sequences, 5.1% found once. Time point: pre-sensitization, week 0. Specified treatment: therapeutic diphenylcyclopropenone sensitization with weekly scalp DPC. This clonotype has ten or more counts. Antigen: not known. Study-wide results and caveats: The study found expanded TCRs formed significantly more large CDR3 similarity clusters than controls.

This CDR3 contains 13 residues. The V gene lost 5 bases and the J gene lost 4 bases, with 11 bases spanning the gap. Germline values: CDR1 SGHTA, CDR2 FQGTGA. The chain combines TRBV7-3 with TRBJ1-1; D remains ambiguous. Sequences were derived from whole blood, sampled in connection with sensitization to the hapten diphenylcyclopropenone (DPC). This clonotype was obtained from a woman aged 50 to 60 with alopecia areata. Some clones in this sample may be carry-over from other donors' samples. The CDR3 coding sequence is TGTGCCAGCAGCCGAGGATCGGGCACTGAAGCTTTCTTT. This sequence encodes CASSRGSGTEAFF.